The 18 T cell receptor beta chains in this list originate from one sample, sequenced in a study of T cell changes during pregnancy in multiple sclerosis. Profiled with immunoSEQ multiplex PCR; TCRdb holds only in-frame clones, not every one. This table holds under 70,000 clones, roughly 92% found once. Here the sequenced sample was peripheral blood, taken in the third trimester of pregnancy. Every receptor here comes from a female donor in good health, enrolled as a control in a pregnancy study.

The J gene is TRBJ1-1, the V gene TRBV5-1, with 7 bases identical to TRBD1. The ends lost 1 base at V and 1 base at J; junction bases unmatched: 1. CDR3 size: 14 residues. Germline-derived CDR1 and CDR2 are SGHRS and YFSETQ. The CDR3 DNA reads as TGCGCCAGCAGCTTGAGGGACAGGAACACTGAAGCTTTCTTT. Translating gives CASSLRDRNTEAFF.

The rearrangement uses TRBV6-5 and TRBJ1-5; D unclear. V was trimmed by 6 bases and J by 1 base, leaving 10 bases between them. This CDR3 region has 14 residues. Germline CDR1 is MNHEY and CDR2 is SVGAGI. The CDR3 nucleotides read TGTGCCAGCAGCTATTACAGAAGCAATCAGCCCCAGCATTTT. As protein: CASSYYRSNQPQHF.

V usage is TRBV7-2 and J usage is TRBJ2-5; 11 bases are a match to TRBD2. Per germline, CDR1 SGHTA and CDR2 FQGNSA. CDR3 size: 16 residues. The junction had 5 bases not matched to a gene; V was cut back by 0 bases and J by 5 bases. CDR3 residues: CASSLASSGGWETQYF. CDR3 coding DNA: TGTGCCAGCAGCTTAGCATCTAGCGGGGGGTGGGAGACCCAGTACTTC.

V usage is TRBV12-5 and J usage is TRBJ2-5, with D unclear. The CDR3 sequence is 12 residues long. CDR1 and CDR2 (germline): LGHNT, FRNRAP. With 0 bases removed from V and 5 bases from J, the gap between germline ends came to 4 bases. DNA of the CDR3: TGTGCTAGTGGTTTGGTAGCCGAGACCCAGTACTTC. Protein sequence: CASGLVAETQYF.

The chain carries TRBV6-5 and TRBJ2-7; D might be TRBD1 (5 bases). The germline V gene has CDR1 MNHEY and CDR2 SVGAGI. Trimming left V 5 bases short and J 3 bases short, with 14 bases between. The CDR3 length is 14 residues. CDR3 sequence reads: CASSKDNTNYEQYF. The CDR3, as DNA: TGTGCCAGCAGTAAGGACAATACCAACTACGAGCAGTACTTC.

The rearrangement uses TRBV28 and TRBJ2-3; 11 nucleotides line up with TRBD2. The CDR3 sequence is 16 residues long. Germline values: CDR1 MDHEN, CDR2 SYDVKM. V trimming: 6 bases; J trimming: 1 base; junction bases outside the gene matches: 6. This CDR3 is CASSRGGLAGTDTQYF. DNA for the CDR3: TGTGCCAGCAGCCGAGGGGGACTAGCGGGCACAGATACGCAGTATTTT. Together with reference TRBV28 and TRBJ2-3, the CDR3 gives the full variable domain: DVKVTQSSRYLVKRTGEKVFLECVQDMDHENMFWYRQDPGLGLRLIYFSYDVKMKEKGDIPEGYSVSREKKERFSLILESASTNQTSMYLCASSRGGLAGTDTQYFGPGTRLTVL.

The sample holds one count of this clone. The chain carries TRBV6-1 and TRBJ1-3, with unresolved D. The CDR3 extends over 16 amino acids. V was pared by 1 base and J by 1 base, with 11 bases between. Germline loops: CDR1 MNHNS, CDR2 SASEGT. The CDR3 spells CASSEVGGQSGNTIYF. Here the CDR3 DNA reads TGTGCCAGCAGTGAAGTCGGTGGGCAGTCTGGAAACACCATATATTTT.

The V gene is TRBV5-6, the J gene TRBJ2-4; 16 nucleotides agree with TRBD2. CDR1 SGHDT and CDR2 YYEEEE come from the germline V gene. The CDR3 consists of 18 residues. J was trimmed by 0 bases and V by 3 bases; bases with no gene match: 3. The CDR3 is CASSSGLAGGVAKNIQYF. Written as DNA, the CDR3 is TGTGCCAGCAGCTCGGGACTAGCGGGGGGGGTAGCCAAAAACATTCAGTACTTC.

The chain couples TRBV10-1 to TRBJ2-7; 10 bases match TRBD1. The CDR3 is made up of 12 amino acids. The junction had 2 bases not matched to a gene; V was cut back by 8 bases and J by 4 bases. The germline V gene has CDR1 WNHNN and CDR2 SYGVQD (reference sequence). CDR3 sequence: CASGDRGYEQYF. DNA of the CDR3: TGCGCCAGCGGGGACAGGGGATACGAGCAGTACTTC.

The V gene is TRBV5-1, the J gene TRBJ1-1; D gene uncertain. Trimming removed 5 bases at V and 2 bases at J, with 4 bases between. Germline V CDR1 and CDR2: SGHRS, YFSETQ. This CDR3 spans 11 amino acids. The CDR3 coding sequence is TGCGCCAGCAGATTAAACACTGAAGCTTTCTTT. As protein: CASRLNTEAFF.

The chain uses TRBV29-1 and TRBJ1-2, with TRBD1 as a possible D gene (5 bases). Germline assignment: CDR1 SQVTM and CDR2 ANQGSEA. The CDR3 extends over 14 amino acids. V lost 0 bases and J 4 bases, leaving 12 bases between the germline ends. CDR3 DNA: TGCAGCGTTGAAGATGCGCGGGACGGCTATGGCTACACCTTC. It specifies CSVEDARDGYGYTF.

This chain joins TRBV6-5 and TRBJ2-1; maybe TRBD1 (6 bases). The CDR3 is 13 amino acids. Deletions cut 5 bases from V and 4 bases from J, with 9 bases between. Germline V CDR1 and CDR2: MNHEY, SVGAGI. CDR3 amino acids: CASSGRGYNEQFF. The CDR3 DNA reads TGTGCCAGCAGTGGCAGGGGTTACAATGAGCAGTTCTTC.

The chain couples TRBV5-1 to TRBJ2-3; TRBD1 is a possible D gene (6 bases). Germline-derived CDR1 and CDR2 are SGHRS and YFSETQ. Trimming cost V 5 bases and J 2 bases, with 15 bases left between them. The CDR3 spans 15 residues. CDR3 DNA sequence: TGCGCCAGCAGTCGGGTCGGACAGACCACAGATACGCAGTATTTT. This codes for CASSRVGQTTDTQYF.

The V call is TRBV5-4, the J call TRBJ1-1; D may be TRBD1 (5 bases). Germline V gives CDR1 SGHNT, CDR2 YYREEE (reference sequence). With 2 bases removed from V and 1 base from J, the gap between germline ends came to 12 bases. The CDR3 extends over 15 amino acids. Here the CDR3 reads CASSFSHRKNTEAFF. Written as DNA, the CDR3 is TGTGCCAGCAGCTTTTCTCACAGGAAGAACACTGAAGCTTTCTTT.

This sequence joins TRBV14 and TRBJ2-5; 13 positions match TRBD2. The CDR3 runs 15 residues. The germline CDR1 and CDR2 sequences are SGHDN and FVKESK. The V gene end was trimmed by 4 bases and the J gene end by 3 bases; junction bases not matched to a gene: 2. The CDR3 nucleotides read TGTGCCAGCAGCCCCGGACTAGCGGGAGAAGAGACCCAGTACTTC. It translates to CASSPGLAGEETQYF. Drawing the rest from reference TRBV14 and TRBJ2-5, the complete variable domain is EAGVTQFPSHSVIEKGQTVTLRCDPISGHDNLYWYRRVMGKEIKFLLHFVKESKQDESGMPNNRFLAERTGGTYSTLKVQPAELEDSGVYFCASSPGLAGEETQYFGPGTRLLVL.

The genes are TRBV2 and TRBJ2-7; D uncertain. Trimming stripped 8 bases from V and 2 bases from J, with 19 bases between. This CDR3 has 15 amino acids. CDR1 and CDR2 from the germline V gene are SNHLY and FYNNEI. The CDR3 here is CASDSLPSTTYEQYF. For the CDR3, the DNA is TGTGCCAGCGACTCCCTTCCCAGTACAACCTACGAGCAGTACTTC.

V gene TRBV6-1 combines with J gene TRBJ2-7; a weak D match, TRBD1 (6 bases). Germline lookup yields CDR1 MNHNS and CDR2 SASEGT. V lost 4 bases and J 0 bases, leaving 13 bases between the germline ends. The CDR3 length is 15 residues. The CDR3 nucleotides are TGTGCCAGCAGTGCGGGACACGCTATCTCCTACGAGCAGTACTTC. Protein: CASSAGHAISYEQYF.

The rearrangement uses TRBV11-3 and TRBJ2-3; 10 bases are a match to TRBD2. J lost 1 base, V lost 2 bases, and 6 bases had no gene match. CDR1 SGHNT and CDR2 YENEEA come from the germline V gene. This CDR3 has 17 residues. The CDR3 spells CASSLRSSGGRTDTQYF. Written as DNA, the CDR3 is TGTGCCAGCAGCTTAAGGTCTAGCGGGGGACGCACAGATACGCAGTATTTT.